This T cell receptor (beta chain) came from a study of blood T cell repertoires in COVID-19. Study in general: Collection of acute and convalescent COVID-19 samples took place in the United States, Italy and Spain.

The CDR3 length is 15 residues. The V gene end was trimmed by 4 bases and the J gene end by 1 base; junction bases not matched to a gene: 3. Germline V gene data show CDR1 as SGHRS and CDR2 as YFSETQ. Original analysis: Amplification of reference gene primers provided the estimated nucleated cell counts. Assay: immunoSEQ multiplex PCR; the TCRdb copy retains only in-frame clones and omits some. V and J calls and clone size are given by that table; D and trimming were obtained from the DNA. The sample lists about 160,000 clones, about 83% seen once, with about 14% in the top ten. The sample consisted of peripheral blood. The rearrangement links TRBV5-1 to TRBJ2-5, with 11 bases lining up with TRBD2. This receptor was identified in a woman aged 80 or over with acute or convalescent COVID-19. The CDR3 DNA reads TGCGCCAGCAGCACCGGGACTAGCGGCCAAGAGACCCAGTACTTC. Protein sequence: CASSTGTSGQETQYF.